This entry lists 8 T cell receptor beta chains sequenced from one sample in a study of T cells after posttransplantation cyclophosphamide. Cells defined as naive were viable CD3+CD4+ or CD3+CD8+ and CCR7+CD45RA+CD45RO-CD95-CD27+CD28+. The method was immunoSEQ multiplex PCR; TCRdb's version includes in-frame clones alone and lacks a portion of them. This table has tens of thousands of clones, 95% to 98% appearing once. The material sequenced was naive CD4+ T cells sorted from PBMCs. Receptors were obtained from a man in his forties in good health, CMV-negative, and a related stem cell transplant donor.

The genes are TRBV28 and TRBJ2-5; 10 bases align to TRBD1. Germline V gives CDR1 MDHEN, CDR2 SYDVKM. V shed 7 bases, J shed 3 bases, and the junction held 2 bases outside the gene matches. The CDR3 sequence is 13 residues long. The CDR3 region is CASIGTGEETQYF. In DNA form, the CDR3 reads TGTGCCAGCATCGGGACAGGGGAAGAGACCCAGTACTTC.

The chain combines TRBV5-1 with TRBJ1-5; no reliable D call. V was pared by 0 bases and J by 0 bases, with 7 bases between. The CDR3 loop spans 15 amino acids. Germline-derived CDR1 and CDR2 are SGHRS and YFSETQ. CDR3 sequence reads: CASSLGLTSNQPQHF. In DNA, the CDR3 is TGCGCCAGCAGCTTGGGACTCACTAGCAATCAGCCCCAGCATTTT.

This chain links TRBV11-2 with TRBJ2-1; TRBD2 matches at 8 bases. The CDR3 sequence is 15 residues long. Germline CDR1 is SGHAT and CDR2 is FQNNGV. The V gene end was trimmed by 5 bases and the J gene end by 6 bases; junction bases not matched to a gene: 9. The CDR3 loop is CASSPLREGVNEQFF. In DNA form, the CDR3 reads TGTGCCAGCAGCCCCCTTCGGGAGGGAGTCAATGAGCAGTTCTTC.

The J gene is TRBJ2-4, the V gene TRBV7-3; D uncertain. This CDR3 has 13 amino acids. V gave up 2 bases and J gave up 5 bases, with 7 bases separating them. Germline V CDR1 and CDR2: SGHTA, FQGTGA. The CDR3 region is CASSLFRENIQYF. CDR3 bases: TGTGCCAGCAGCTTATTCCGGGAAAACATTCAGTACTTC.

The chain combines TRBV11-3 with TRBJ2-1; D unclear. V shed 2 bases and J shed 5 bases, with 10 bases lying between them. This CDR3 has 14 residues. The germline CDR1 and CDR2 sequences are SGHNT and YENEEA. CDR3 amino acids: CASSLSVQNNEQFF. In DNA, the CDR3 is TGTGCCAGCAGCTTAAGCGTGCAAAACAATGAGCAGTTCTTC.

The chain combines TRBV5-1 with TRBJ2-5; 7 bases are a match to TRBD1. The V gene end was trimmed by 0 bases and the J gene end by 5 bases; junction bases not matched to a gene: 4. The length of the CDR3 is 14 residues. Germline V gene lookup returns CDR1 SGHRS and CDR2 YFSETQ. DNA of the CDR3: TGCGCCAGCAGCTTGGGACAGGGTTTTGAGACCCAGTACTTC. Residues: CASSLGQGFETQYF.

In DNA form, the CDR3 reads TGTGCCAGCAGCGGCAGGCAGGGGGGCTTTGGGTACAATGAGCAGTTCTTC. Translation gives CASSGRQGGFGYNEQFF. The chain recombines TRBV9 with TRBJ2-1, with D possibly being TRBD1 (7 bases). CDR3 length: 17 amino acids. CDR1 and CDR2 (germline): SGDLS, YYNGEE. V was trimmed by 3 bases and J by 4 bases, leaving 20 bases between them.

The chain combines TRBV7-6 with TRBJ2-7; 9 bases fit TRBD2. J was trimmed by 6 bases and V by 2 bases; bases with no gene match: 11. The germline gives CDR1 SGHVS, CDR2 FNYEAQ. The CDR3 is made up of 16 amino acids. CDR3 region: CASSLSRPGTSPEQYF. CDR3 bases: TGTGCCAGCAGCTTAAGTCGACCCGGGACTAGCCCCGAGCAGTACTTC.